This TCR beta chain was obtained from a study of cytomegalovirus exposure and HLA in healthy donors. Notes on this clone: What it binds is unknown.

Broader study findings: In the roughly 120 validation repertoires, a later analysis found that first-cohort TCR clusters tended to co-occur.

Produced via immunoSEQ multiplex PCR; TCRdb's table is partial and in-frame only. The data contain fewer than 200,000 clones, 65% to 85% of them singletons. CDR3 length: 15 residues. CDR1 and CDR2 from the germline V gene are LNHNV and YYDKDF (reference sequence). V was pared by 1 base and J by 3 bases, with 10 bases between. This TCR was recovered from a woman under 30 in good health and CMV-seropositive. The chain uses TRBV15 and TRBJ1-3, with D perhaps matching TRBD1 (5 bases). Material: PBMCs. Here the CDR3 reads CATSRGSGIGNTIYF. CDR3 DNA sequence: TGTGCCACCAGCAGAGGGTCAGGGATTGGAAACACCATATATTTT. The entire variable domain, with the rest obtained from reference TRBV15 and TRBJ1-3, is as follows: DAMVIQNPRYQVTQFGKPVTLSCSQTLNHNVMYWYQQKSSQAPKLLFHYYDKDFNNEADTPDNFQSRRPNTSFCFLDIRSPGLGDTAMYLCATSRGSGIGNTIYFGEGSWLTVV.